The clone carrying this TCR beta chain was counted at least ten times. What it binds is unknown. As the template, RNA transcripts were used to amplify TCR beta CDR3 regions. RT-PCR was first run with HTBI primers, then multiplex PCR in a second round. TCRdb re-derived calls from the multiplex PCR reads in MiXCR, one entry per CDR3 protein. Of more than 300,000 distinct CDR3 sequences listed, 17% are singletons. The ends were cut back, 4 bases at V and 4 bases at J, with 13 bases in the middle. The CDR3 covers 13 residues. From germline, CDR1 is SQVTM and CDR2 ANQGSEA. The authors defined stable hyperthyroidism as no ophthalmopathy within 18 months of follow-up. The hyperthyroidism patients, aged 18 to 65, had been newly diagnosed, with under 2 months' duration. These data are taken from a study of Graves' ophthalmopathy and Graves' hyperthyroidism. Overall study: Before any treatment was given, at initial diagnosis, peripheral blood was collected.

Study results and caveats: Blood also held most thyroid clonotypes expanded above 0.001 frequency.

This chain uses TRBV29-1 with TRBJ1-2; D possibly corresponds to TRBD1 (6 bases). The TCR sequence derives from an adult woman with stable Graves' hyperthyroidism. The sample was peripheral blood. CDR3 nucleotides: TGCAGCGTTGCGGGGGCGCAGAGCTATGGCTACACCTTC. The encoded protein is CSVAGAQSYGYTF. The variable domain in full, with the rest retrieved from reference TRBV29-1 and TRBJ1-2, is SAVISQKPSRDICQRGTSLTIQCQVDSQVTMMFWYRQQPGQSLTLIATANQGSEATYESGFVIDKFPISRPNLTFSTLTVSNMSPEDSSIYLCSVAGAQSYGYTFGSGTRLTVV.